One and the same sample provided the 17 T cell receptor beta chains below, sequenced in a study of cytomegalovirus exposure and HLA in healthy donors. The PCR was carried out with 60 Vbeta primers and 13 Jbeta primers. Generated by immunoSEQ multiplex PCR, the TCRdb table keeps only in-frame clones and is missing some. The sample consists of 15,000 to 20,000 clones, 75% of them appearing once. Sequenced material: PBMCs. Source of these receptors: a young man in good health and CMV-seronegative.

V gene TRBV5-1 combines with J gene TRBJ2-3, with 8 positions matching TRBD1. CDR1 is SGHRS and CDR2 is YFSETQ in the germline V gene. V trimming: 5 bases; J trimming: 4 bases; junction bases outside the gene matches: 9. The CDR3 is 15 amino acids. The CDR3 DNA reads TGCGCCAGCAGTTTGACAGGGGTAGGAGCAGATACGCAGTATTTT. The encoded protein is CASSLTGVGADTQYF.

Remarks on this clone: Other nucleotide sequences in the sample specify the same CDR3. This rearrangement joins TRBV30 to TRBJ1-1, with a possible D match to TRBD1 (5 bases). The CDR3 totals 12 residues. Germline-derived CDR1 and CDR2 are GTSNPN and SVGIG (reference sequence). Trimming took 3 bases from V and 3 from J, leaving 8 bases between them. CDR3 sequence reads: CAWSGGDTEAFF. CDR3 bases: TGTGCCTGGAGCGGGGGGGACACTGAAGCTTTCTTT.

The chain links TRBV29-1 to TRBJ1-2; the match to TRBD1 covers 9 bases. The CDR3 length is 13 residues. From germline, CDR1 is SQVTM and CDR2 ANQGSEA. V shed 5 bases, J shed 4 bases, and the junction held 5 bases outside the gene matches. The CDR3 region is CSVRDREVYGYTF. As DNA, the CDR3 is TGCAGCGTTAGGGACAGGGAAGTCTATGGCTACACCTTC. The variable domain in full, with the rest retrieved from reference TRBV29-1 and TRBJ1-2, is SAVISQKPSRDICQRGTSLTIQCQVDSQVTMMFWYRQQPGQSLTLIATANQGSEATYESGFVIDKFPISRPNLTFSTLTVSNMSPEDSSIYLCSVRDREVYGYTFGSGTRLTVV.

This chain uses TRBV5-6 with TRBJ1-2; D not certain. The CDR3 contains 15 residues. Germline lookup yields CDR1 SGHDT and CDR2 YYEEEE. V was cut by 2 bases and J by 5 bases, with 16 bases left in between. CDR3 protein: CASSFPDVSGYGYTF. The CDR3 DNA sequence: TGTGCCAGCAGCTTCCCCGACGTATCGGGTTATGGCTACACCTTC. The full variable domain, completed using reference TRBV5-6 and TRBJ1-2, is DAGVTQSPTHLIKTRGQQVTLRCSPKSGHDTVSWYQQALGQGPQFIFQYYEEEERQRGNFPDRFSGHQFPNYSSELNVNALLLGDSALYLCASSFPDVSGYGYTFGSGTRLTVV.

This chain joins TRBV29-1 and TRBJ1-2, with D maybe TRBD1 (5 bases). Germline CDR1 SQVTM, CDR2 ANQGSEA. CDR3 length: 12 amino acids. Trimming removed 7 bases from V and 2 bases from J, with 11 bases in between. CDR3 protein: CSARDSNYGYTF. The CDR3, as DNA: TGCAGCGCCCGGGACTCCAACTATGGCTACACCTTC.

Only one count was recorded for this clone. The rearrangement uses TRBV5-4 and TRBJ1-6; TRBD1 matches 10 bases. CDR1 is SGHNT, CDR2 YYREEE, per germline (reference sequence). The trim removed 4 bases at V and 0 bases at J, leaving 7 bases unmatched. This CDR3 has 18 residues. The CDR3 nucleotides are TGTGCCAGCAGCAAAAACCGGGACAGGGGCTCCTATAATTCACCCCTCCACTTT. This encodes CASSKNRDRGSYNSPLHF.

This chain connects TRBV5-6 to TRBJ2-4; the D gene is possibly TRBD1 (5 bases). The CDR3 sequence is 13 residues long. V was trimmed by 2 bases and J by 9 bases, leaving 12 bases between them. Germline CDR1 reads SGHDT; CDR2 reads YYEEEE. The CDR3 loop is CASSLGQGSIQYF. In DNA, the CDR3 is TGTGCCAGCAGCTTAGGACAAGGTAGCATTCAGTACTTC.

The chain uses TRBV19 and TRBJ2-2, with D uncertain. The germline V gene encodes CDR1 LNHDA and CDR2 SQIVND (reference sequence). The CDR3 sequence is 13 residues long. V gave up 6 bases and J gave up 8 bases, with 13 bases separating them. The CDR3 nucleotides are TGTGCCAGTAGGTCCCCTCTATGGGGGGAGCTGTTTTTT. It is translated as CASRSPLWGELFF.

Here the CDR3 reads CASSTLAGPYNEQFF. DNA for the CDR3: TGTGCCAGCAGTACCCTAGCGGGACCCTACAATGAGCAGTTCTTC. The chain is built from TRBV6-5 and TRBJ2-1; 9 bases map to TRBD2. The germline gives CDR1 MNHEY, CDR2 SVGAGI. The CDR3 length is 15 residues. With 5 bases clipped from V and 2 bases from J, the junction kept 4 bases outside the gene matches.

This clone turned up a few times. The CDR3 nucleotides are TGTGCCTGGAGTTACCCTTCCGGGACAACTAATTCACCCCTCCACTTT. Amino acids: CAWSYPSGTTNSPLHF. The chain is built from TRBV30 and TRBJ1-6; tentatively, D is TRBD1 (6 bases). The CDR3 covers 16 residues. Germline values: CDR1 GTSNPN, CDR2 SVGIG (reference sequence). With 2 bases removed from V and 6 bases from J, the gap between germline ends came to 17 bases.

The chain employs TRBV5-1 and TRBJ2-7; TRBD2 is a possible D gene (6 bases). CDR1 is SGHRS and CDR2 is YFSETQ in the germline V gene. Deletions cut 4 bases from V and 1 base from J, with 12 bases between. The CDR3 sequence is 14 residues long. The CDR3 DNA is TGCGCCAGCAGCCCGGGAGTGGGGTCCTACGAGCAGTACTTC. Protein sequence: CASSPGVGSYEQYF.

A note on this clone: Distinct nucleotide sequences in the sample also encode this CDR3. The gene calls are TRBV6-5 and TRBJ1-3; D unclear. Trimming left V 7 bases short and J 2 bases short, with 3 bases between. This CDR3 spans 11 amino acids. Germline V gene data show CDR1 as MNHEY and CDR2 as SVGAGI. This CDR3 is CASTAGNTIYF. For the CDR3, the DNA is TGTGCCAGCACTGCTGGAAACACCATATATTTT.

This CDR3 reads CAWSVDRGTEAFF. The CDR3 nucleotides are TGTGCCTGGAGTGTGGACAGGGGGACTGAAGCTTTCTTT. This chain uses TRBV30 with TRBJ1-1; 10 bases map to TRBD1. CDR3 size: 13 residues. J lost 5 bases, V lost 0 bases, and 0 bases had no gene match. Per germline, CDR1 GTSNPN and CDR2 SVGIG (reference sequence). The full variable domain, with the rest looked up from reference TRBV30 and TRBJ1-1, is SQTIHQWPATLVQPVGSPLSLECTVEGTSNPNLYWYRQAAGRGLQLLFYSVGIGQISSEVPQNLSASRPQDRQFILSSKKLLLSDSGFYLCAWSVDRGTEAFFGQGTRLTVV.

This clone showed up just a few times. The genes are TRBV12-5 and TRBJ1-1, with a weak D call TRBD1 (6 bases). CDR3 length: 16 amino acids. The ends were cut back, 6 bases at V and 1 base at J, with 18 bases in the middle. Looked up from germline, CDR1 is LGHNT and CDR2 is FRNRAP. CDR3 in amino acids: CASGGSGGAPNTEAFF. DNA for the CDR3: TGTGCTAGTGGGGGATCTGGGGGGGCCCCGAACACTGAAGCTTTCTTT.

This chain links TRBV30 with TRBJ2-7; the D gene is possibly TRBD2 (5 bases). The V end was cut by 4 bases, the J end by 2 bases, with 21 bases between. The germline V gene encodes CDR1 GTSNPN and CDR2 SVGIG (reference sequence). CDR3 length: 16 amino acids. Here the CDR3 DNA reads TGTGCCTGGAACCTCCGGACGGACTCCCGCGCCTACGAGCAGTACTTC. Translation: CAWNLRTDSRAYEQYF. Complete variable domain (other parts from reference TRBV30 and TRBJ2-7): SQTIHQWPATLVQPVGSPLSLECTVEGTSNPNLYWYRQAAGRGLQLLFYSVGIGQISSEVPQNLSASRPQDRQFILSSKKLLLSDSGFYLCAWNLRTDSRAYEQYFGPGTRLTVT.

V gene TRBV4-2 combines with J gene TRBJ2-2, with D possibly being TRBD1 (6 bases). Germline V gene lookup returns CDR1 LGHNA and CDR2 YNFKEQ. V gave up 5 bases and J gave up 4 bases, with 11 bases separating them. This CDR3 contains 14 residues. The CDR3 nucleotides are TGTGCCAGCAGCAGTCAGGGGACCACCGGGGAGCTGTTTTTT. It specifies CASSSQGTTGELFF.

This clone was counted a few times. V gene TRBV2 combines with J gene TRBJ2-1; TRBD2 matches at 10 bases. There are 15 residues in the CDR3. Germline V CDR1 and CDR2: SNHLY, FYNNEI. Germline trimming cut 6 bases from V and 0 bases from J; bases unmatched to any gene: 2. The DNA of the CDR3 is TGTGCCAGCAGGGCTAGCGGGGGCTCCTACAATGAGCAGTTCTTC. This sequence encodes CASRASGGSYNEQFF.